One and the same sample provided the 18 T cell receptor beta chains below, sequenced in a study of blood T cells in healthy people across ages. For the second PCR, which ran for about 6 to 11 cycles, a sample-barcoded 5' primer and a J-beta primer mix were used. Each CDR3 protein is one row after TCRdb ran MiXCR on the 5' RACE reads. This sample has about 1,500,000 distinct CDR3 sequences; roughly 45% occur once, and the top ten carry approximately 7.9%. The sample consisted of blood. These receptors were taken from a woman aged 18-29 years in good health.

This chain joins TRBV10-3 and TRBJ2-2; TRBD2 aligns across 10 bases. The CDR3 contains 15 residues. Germline CDR1 and CDR2: ENHRY and SYGVKD. The CDR3 DNA sequence: TGTACCACCTCAGGACTAGCGGATACTACCGGGGAGCTGTTTTTT. This gives the protein CTTSGLADTTGELFF.

On this clonotype: A read error may produce the germline difference seen at one junction end. The chain carries TRBV14 and TRBJ2-3; no reliable D call. Germline-derived CDR1 and CDR2 are SGHDN and FVKESK. This CDR3 comprises 13 residues. The CDR3 loop reads CAGSPLSTDTQYF. CDR3 sequence (DNA): TGTGCCGGCAGCCCACTTAGCACAGATACGCAGTATTTT. The full variable domain, its missing parts supplied by reference TRBV14 and TRBJ2-3, is EAGVTQFPSHSVIEKGQTVTLRCDPISGHDNLYWYRRVMGKEIKFLLHFVKESKQDESGMPNNRFLAERTGGTYSTLKVQPAELEDSGVYFCAGSPLSTDTQYFGPGTRLTVL.

This chain uses TRBV6-5 with TRBJ1-5, with unresolved D. Trimming stripped 2 bases from V and 3 bases from J, with 8 bases between. The CDR3 loop spans 14 amino acids. CDR1 MNHEY and CDR2 SVGAGI come from the germline V gene. CDR3 protein: CASSYAPHNQPQHF. The CDR3 DNA reads as TGTGCCAGCAGTTACGCGCCGCACAATCAGCCCCAGCATTTT.

This clonotype was detected a few times. V gene TRBV5-1 combines with J gene TRBJ2-6; no clear D. The CDR3 covers 15 residues. CDR1 is SGHRS and CDR2 is YFSETQ in the germline V gene. The germline V and J ends were trimmed by 0 bases and 2 bases, with 6 bases remaining between them. The CDR3 spells CASSLGETGANVLTF. CDR3 DNA: TGCGCCAGCAGCTTGGGGGAAACTGGGGCCAACGTCCTGACTTTC. Together with reference TRBV5-1 and TRBJ2-6, the CDR3 gives the full variable domain: KAGVTQTPRYLIKTRGQQVTLSCSPISGHRSVSWYQQTPGQGLQFLFEYFSETQRNKGNFPGRFSGRQFSNSRSEMNVSTLELGDSALYLCASSLGETGANVLTFGAGSRLTVL.

This clonotype was picked up a small number of times. This chain links TRBV10-3 with TRBJ2-5; D may correspond to TRBD1 or TRBD2 (6 bases each). Germline V gives CDR1 ENHRY, CDR2 SYGVKD. V was shortened by 4 bases and J by 11 bases, with 14 bases between the two germline ends. This CDR3 has 12 residues. DNA for the CDR3: TGTGCCATCAGTGGGAGGGGGGATGAGCAGTACTTC. Translated: CAISGRGDEQYF.

The chain links TRBV5-1 to TRBJ2-3; D perhaps matches TRBD1 (5 bases). This CDR3 has 16 residues. Trimming stripped 0 bases from V and 6 bases from J, with 17 bases between. CDR1 is SGHRS and CDR2 is YFSETQ in the germline V gene. The CDR3 region is CASSLGGSPAPDTQYF. The CDR3 region has the DNA TGCGCCAGCAGCTTGGGGGGCTCGCCTGCACCTGATACGCAGTATTTT.

The rearrangement links TRBV7-2 to TRBJ1-2; TRBD1 matches at 9 bases. The germline V gene has CDR1 SGHTA and CDR2 FQGNSA. This CDR3 is 14 amino acids long. Trimming cost V 5 bases and J 7 bases; bases outside gene matches: 8. CDR3 region: CASSETGGVSGYTF. CDR3 nucleotide sequence: TGTGCCAGCAGCGAGACAGGGGGAGTGAGTGGCTACACCTTC.

The V call is TRBV20-1, the J call TRBJ1-5; perhaps TRBD1 as D (6 bases). The germline V gene encodes CDR1 DFQATT and CDR2 SNEGSKA (reference sequence). V dropped 3 bases and J dropped 11 bases, with 23 bases sitting between them. The CDR3 has 15 amino acids. DNA for the CDR3: TGCAGTGCTAGCGACCTAAGAGCGGGACAAGAGACCCAGCATTTT. Its protein is CSASDLRAGQETQHF.

J is TRBJ2-7 and V is TRBV11-1; D unclear. Germline V gene sequence: CDR1 SGHAT, CDR2 FQDESV (reference sequence). The V and J ends lost 4 bases and 6 bases respectively, with 19 bases between them. The CDR3 covers 15 residues. Here the CDR3 reads CASSSPTAASAEQYF. The DNA of the CDR3 is TGTGCCAGCAGCTCACCGACCGCAGCATCGGCCGAGCAGTACTTC.

J is TRBJ2-7 and V is TRBV4-1; 9 bases agree with TRBD1. Germline V CDR1 and CDR2: MGHRA, YSYEKL. The length of the CDR3 is 15 residues. The trim removed 3 bases at V and 2 bases at J, leaving 5 bases unmatched. As DNA, the CDR3 is TGCGCCAGCAGCCACCCGGGACAGGGTCCCTACGAGCAGTACTTC. Translation gives CASSHPGQGPYEQYF.

This clonotype appeared a few times. The chain joins TRBV7-3 to TRBJ2-3; TRBD1 might be the D (6 bases). Between the trimmed V and J ends, which lost 5 bases and 3 bases, there was a span of 15 bases. Germline CDR1 reads SGHTA; CDR2 reads FQGTGA. This CDR3 has 15 amino acids. The CDR3 sequence is CASSPTGQSTDTQYF. In DNA form, the CDR3 reads TGTGCCAGCAGCCCCACGGGACAATCAACAGATACGCAGTATTTT.

The table lists this clonotype with a few counts. This may stem from a read error, because a much larger clone lies one nucleotide away. The chain uses TRBV20-1 and TRBJ2-7, with D possibly matching TRBD2 (6 bases). The germline CDR1 and CDR2 sequences are DFQATT and SNEGSKA (reference sequence). The CDR3 runs 12 residues. V was cut by 3 bases and J by 7 bases, with 13 bases left in between. CDR3 in DNA: TGCAGTGCTAGGGCTAGCGCCAATGAGCAGTACTTC. Protein sequence: CSARASANEQYF.

This clonotype is a singleton in its sample. The rearrangement links TRBV20-1 to TRBJ2-7; perhaps D is TRBD1 or TRBD2 (5 bases each). The CDR3 runs to 13 residues. Trimming took 1 base from V and 4 from J, leaving 11 bases between them. Per germline, CDR1 DFQATT and CDR2 SNEGSKA (reference sequence). The CDR3 sequence is CSARAGRTYEQYF. CDR3 in DNA: TGCAGTGCTAGAGCGGGGCGTACGTACGAGCAGTACTTC.

This clonotype was observed at least ten times. V usage is TRBV29-1 and J usage is TRBJ2-5, with D possibly called TRBD1 or TRBD2 (5 bases each). The J call could be wrong; TRBJ2-7 is a better fit for the DNA end. The CDR3 loop spans 13 amino acids. Germline CDR1 reads SQVTM; CDR2 reads ANQGSEA. CDR3 in amino acids: CSVELAGRDEQYF. The CDR3 bases are TGCAGCGTTGAATTGGCAGGGAGAGACGAGCAGTACTTC.

The chain employs TRBV7-9 and TRBJ2-7; unclear D gene. The CDR3 covers 12 residues. Trimming cost V 2 bases and J 2 bases, with 4 bases left between them. Germline assignment: CDR1 SEHNR and CDR2 FQNEAQ (reference sequence). CDR3 region: CASSLYPYEQYF. The DNA of the CDR3 is TGTGCCAGCAGCTTATACCCCTACGAGCAGTACTTC.

There are a few counts of this clonotype. This chain joins TRBV7-8 and TRBJ1-5; perhaps TRBD1 as D (6 bases). V was trimmed by 6 bases and J by 6 bases, leaving 18 bases between them. The CDR3 spans 15 residues. The germline V gene has CDR1 SGHVS and CDR2 FQNEAQ. The CDR3 nucleotides are TGTGCCAGCAGTTCGCTACAGGGACCCTCTCAGCCCCAGCATTTT. The encoded protein is CASSSLQGPSQPQHF.

The V gene is TRBV6-1, the J gene TRBJ2-1, with D unresolved. Trimming cost V 6 bases and J 2 bases, with 14 bases left between them. Germline-derived CDR1 and CDR2 are MNHNS and SASEGT. There are 15 residues in the CDR3. DNA for the CDR3: TGTGCCAGCAGGCGGACGTCCACCGCCTACAATGAGCAGTTCTTC. Encoded protein: CASRRTSTAYNEQFF.

This clonotype was counted only a few times. V gene TRBV24-1 combines with J gene TRBJ2-5; D uncertain. The CDR3 sequence is 12 residues long. The germline V and J ends were trimmed by 10 bases and 8 bases, with 16 bases remaining between them. Germline values: CDR1 KGHDR, CDR2 SFDVKD. The CDR3 is CATRSDLGTQYF. CDR3 nucleotides: TGTGCCACTAGGAGCGACCTAGGTACCCAGTACTTC.